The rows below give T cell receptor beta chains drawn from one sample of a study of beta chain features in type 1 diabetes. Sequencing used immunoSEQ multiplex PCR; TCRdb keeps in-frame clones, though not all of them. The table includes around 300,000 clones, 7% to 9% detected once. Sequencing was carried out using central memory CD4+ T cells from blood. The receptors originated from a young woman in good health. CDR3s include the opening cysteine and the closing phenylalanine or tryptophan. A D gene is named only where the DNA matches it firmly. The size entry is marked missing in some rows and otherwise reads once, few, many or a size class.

DNA: TGTGCCAGCAGCCCGAATCACATGTCCGGGGAGCTGTTTTTT
CDR3: CASSPNHMSGELFF
size: few
D: NA
J: TRBJ2-2
V: TRBV9

DNA: TGTGCCAGCGTTATTGACTGGCGGAACACCGGGGAGCTGTTTTTT
CDR3: CASVIDWRNTGELFF
size: few
D: NA
J: TRBJ2-2
V: TRBV7-2

DNA: TGTGCCAGCAGCTTAGGACAGGGGGCACCCTACGAGCAGTACTTC
CDR3: CASSLGQGAPYEQYF
size: few
D: TRBD1
J: TRBJ2-7
V: TRBV5-4

DNA: TGCGCCAGCAGCTCGGACCCTCAATTGGGCTACACCTTC
CDR3: CASSSDPQLGYTF
size: NA
D: NA
J: TRBJ1-2
V: TRBV5-1

DNA: TGTGCCAGCAGCCCCGAGAGAAGCGGGAGGGTCACGGATACGCAGTATTTT
CDR3: CASSPERSGRVTDTQYF
size: few
D: TRBD2
J: TRBJ2-3
V: TRBV2

DNA: TGCAGCGTTGAAGATCCCCTGGTCACAGATACGCAGTATTTT
CDR3: CSVEDPLVTDTQYF
size: few
D: NA
J: TRBJ2-3
V: TRBV29-1

DNA: TGCGCCAGCAGCCGGACCGGGACACAGAACACTGAAGCTTTCTTT
CDR3: CASSRTGTQNTEAFF
size: few
D: NA
J: TRBJ1-1
V: TRBV4-1

DNA: TGTGCTAGTGGTTTGGGGTTTCCTCAGCCCCAGCATTTT
CDR3: CASGLGFPQPQHF
size: few
D: NA
J: TRBJ1-5
V: TRBV12-5

DNA: TGTGCCAGCAGTGCCGGGACTAGGGTCTACAATGAGCAGTTCTTC
CDR3: CASSAGTRVYNEQFF
size: NA
D: TRBD2
J: TRBJ2-1
V: TRBV6-1

DNA: TGTGCCAGCGGAGGACTAGCGGGGGGCACAGATACGCAGTATTTT
CDR3: CASGGLAGGTDTQYF
size: NA
D: TRBD2
J: TRBJ2-3
V: TRBV6-6

DNA: TGCGCCAGCAGCCAAAAGCCCCAGGGGGCAGGGGGAAACACCATATATTTT
CDR3: CASSQKPQGAGGNTIYF
size: NA
D: TRBD1
J: TRBJ1-3
V: TRBV4-1

DNA: TGCGCCAGCAGCCAAGCCCCGGGGAGGAGGGAAAAACTGTTTTTT
CDR3: CASSQAPGRREKLFF
size: NA
D: NA
J: TRBJ1-4
V: TRBV4-1

DNA: TGTGCCAGCAGGTCTGACTTGAACACTGAAGCTTTCTTT
CDR3: CASRSDLNTEAFF
size: NA
D: NA
J: TRBJ1-1
V: TRBV2

DNA: TGTGCTAGTGGTCAAGACAGTTCTGGGGCCAACGTCCTGACTTTC
CDR3: CASGQDSSGANVLTF
size: NA
D: NA
J: TRBJ2-6
V: TRBV12-5

DNA: TGTGCTAGCAGTTTAAGCGGGACCTTGGATACGCAGTATTTT
CDR3: CASSLSGTLDTQYF
size: few
D: TRBD2
J: TRBJ2-3
V: TRBV7-7

DNA: TGTGCCAGCAGCTTGGGACTAGCGGTGATCACAGATACGCAGTATTTT
CDR3: CASSLGLAVITDTQYF
size: NA
D: TRBD2
J: TRBJ2-3
V: TRBV11-1

DNA: TGTGCCAGCAGCGTCTACCCGATATCAGCGGGGGGCGGCGCAGATACGCAGTATTTT
CDR3: CASSVYPISAGGGADTQYF
size: NA
D: TRBD2
J: TRBJ2-3
V: TRBV9

DNA: TGCGCCAGCAGCCAAGATAGTATCACAGGGATTCGCCAAGCTTTCTTT
CDR3: CASSQDSITGIRQAFF
size: few
D: NA
J: TRBJ1-1
V: TRBV4-1

DNA: TGCGCCAGCAGCTCGTTACTAGCGGAAGTCTCCTACAATGAGCAGTTCTTC
CDR3: CASSSLLAEVSYNEQFF
size: few
D: TRBD2
J: TRBJ2-1
V: TRBV5-1

DNA: TGTGCCATGCAGAGGGTAAGGGACACTGAAGCTTTCTTT
CDR3: CAMQRVRDTEAFF
size: few
D: NA
J: TRBJ1-1
V: TRBV7-2

DNA: TGTGCCAGCAGCTTAGATGCACAGCGCGGGAATGAGCAGTTCTTC
CDR3: CASSLDAQRGNEQFF
size: many
D: NA
J: TRBJ2-1
V: TRBV7-9

DNA: TGTGCCAGCAGCAAAGCCTTACTAGCGGGCGGAGATACGCAGTATTTT
CDR3: CASSKALLAGGDTQYF
size: NA
D: TRBD2
J: TRBJ2-3
V: TRBV14

DNA: TGTGCCAGCAGCTTATCAGACAACGAGCAGTTCTTC
CDR3: CASSLSDNEQFF
size: NA
D: NA
J: TRBJ2-1
V: TRBV7-3

DNA: TGTGCCAGCAGCTTAAGTCAGGATAATTCACCCCTCCACTTT
CDR3: CASSLSQDNSPLHF
size: NA
D: NA
J: TRBJ1-6
V: TRBV7-3

DNA: TGTGCCAGCAGCTCAACCGGGACAGGGTTGAACACTGAAGCTTTCTTT
CDR3: CASSSTGTGLNTEAFF
size: many
D: TRBD1
J: TRBJ1-1
V: TRBV7-6

DNA: TGTGCCAGCAGTTGGACAGACCGCAATGAGCAGTTCTTC
CDR3: CASSWTDRNEQFF
size: few
D: NA
J: TRBJ2-1
V: TRBV28

DNA: TGTGCCAGCAGTTTAAGGTTCGGACACGGAAATTCACCCCTCCACTTT
CDR3: CASSLRFGHGNSPLHF
size: few
D: NA
J: TRBJ1-6
V: TRBV28

DNA: TGTGCTACACGACTAGCGGGGGCCTCGGATACGCAGTATTTT
CDR3: CATRLAGASDTQYF
size: many
D: TRBD2
J: TRBJ2-3
V: TRBV12-5

DNA: TGTGCCAGCAGCGAGCCTTCCGGTGGGACGGGGAACACCGGGGAGCTGTTTTTT
CDR3: CASSEPSGGTGNTGELFF
size: few
D: NA
J: TRBJ2-2
V: TRBV9

DNA: TGCGCCAGCAGCTTGGAGGGACAGTCCTACAATGAGCAGTTCTTC
CDR3: CASSLEGQSYNEQFF
size: NA
D: TRBD1
J: TRBJ2-1
V: TRBV5-1

DNA: TGTGCCAGCAGTTTAAGGCGTTCAGGGGCCCTAGCCAAAAACATTCAGTACTTC
CDR3: CASSLRRSGALAKNIQYF
size: NA
D: NA
J: TRBJ2-4
V: TRBV27

DNA: TGCAGTGTAGCCGGGAATGAAAAACTGTTTTTT
CDR3: CSVAGNEKLFF
size: NA
D: NA
J: TRBJ1-4
V: TRBV20-1

DNA: TGTGCCAGCAGTCGTACAGGGGGAGAAGACTACGAGCAGTACTTC
CDR3: CASSRTGGEDYEQYF
size: NA
D: TRBD1
J: TRBJ2-7
V: TRBV27

DNA: TGTGCCAGCAGCGTAGCGGGGGCGAATGAGCAGTTCTTC
CDR3: CASSVAGANEQFF
size: once
D: NA
J: TRBJ2-1
V: TRBV9

DNA: TGTGCCAGCAGCGTAGGGACAGGGGGTAATTCACCCCTCCACTTT
CDR3: CASSVGTGGNSPLHF
size: few
D: TRBD1
J: TRBJ1-6
V: TRBV9

DNA: TGTGCCAGCAGTTACCTAGCGGGTTTGACCTACAATGAGCAGTTCTTC
CDR3: CASSYLAGLTYNEQFF
size: few
D: TRBD2
J: TRBJ2-1
V: TRBV6-6

DNA: TGCGCCAGCAGCTTGGGGACAGGGGGCTCGGAGACCCAGTACTTC
CDR3: CASSLGTGGSETQYF
size: NA
D: TRBD1
J: TRBJ2-5
V: TRBV5-1

DNA: TGTGCCAGCAGCCCGGGACTAGCGGGAGGGGAGCTGTTTTTT
CDR3: CASSPGLAGGELFF
size: few
D: TRBD2
J: TRBJ2-2
V: TRBV4-2

DNA: TGTGCCAGCAGTCCAGGGGGTGGGGATGAAAAACTGTTTTTT
CDR3: CASSPGGGDEKLFF
size: NA
D: TRBD1
J: TRBJ1-4
V: TRBV7-2

DNA: TGTGCCAGCAGCTCCTGGGGTTTTAATGAAAAACTGTTTTTT
CDR3: CASSSWGFNEKLFF
size: NA
D: NA
J: TRBJ1-4
V: TRBV7-9

DNA: TGTGCCAGCGGAATAGCGGGACACACAGATACGCAGTATTTT
CDR3: CASGIAGHTDTQYF
size: few
D: TRBD2
J: TRBJ2-3
V: TRBV28

DNA: TGTGCCTGGACCCGAGCTAGGTTAGGGGGGTACGAGCAGTACTTC
CDR3: CAWTRARLGGYEQYF
size: NA
D: NA
J: TRBJ2-7
V: TRBV30

DNA: TGTGCCAGCAGCCGCCGGGGGGGCCTCGATACGCAGTATTTT
CDR3: CASSRRGGLDTQYF
size: NA
D: TRBD2
J: TRBJ2-3
V: TRBV5-4